These 14 T cell receptor beta chains came from one sample sequenced in a study of T cell repertoires in ileal Crohn's disease. TCRdb's table, derived via immunoSEQ multiplex PCR, lists solely in-frame clones and lacks some. Of 5,500 to 6,500 clones in the sample, 70% to 80% were seen once. The sample consisted of ileal tissue. These TCRs come from an adult with Crohn's disease.

This clone was picked up a small number of times. The chain couples TRBV10-1 to TRBJ2-7; possible D gene TRBD2, 6 bases. Germline V gene data show CDR1 as WNHNN and CDR2 as SYGVQD (reference sequence). This CDR3 is 13 amino acids long. V lost 3 bases to trimming and J lost 5 bases, with 11 bases between them. The CDR3 nucleotides read TGCGCCAGCAGTGACCTCGGGGGAAACGAGCAGTACTTC. Translating it yields CASSDLGGNEQYF.

The chain combines TRBV6-5 with TRBJ1-3, with D perhaps matching TRBD1 (5 bases). Trimming removed 6 bases at V and 0 bases at J, with 12 bases between. The germline V gene has CDR1 MNHEY and CDR2 SVGAGI. The CDR3 has 15 residues. The CDR3 reads CASRRDRNSGNTIYF. The CDR3 DNA follows: TGTGCCAGCAGACGCGACAGAAACTCTGGAAACACCATATATTTT.

This chain joins TRBV2 and TRBJ2-3, with TRBD2 identical over 10 bases. V gave up 10 bases and J gave up 5 bases; unmatched junction bases: 9. Germline V gene lookup returns CDR1 SNHLY and CDR2 FYNNEI. The CDR3 has 14 residues. The CDR3 DNA is TGTGCCACCTCGAGCGGGAGGGCTGGAGATACGCAGTATTTT. Translation: CATSSGRAGDTQYF.

This chain links TRBV4-1 with TRBJ2-7, with TRBD1 matching 9 bases. The CDR3 length is 16 residues. V lost 1 base to trimming and J lost 4 bases; unmatched junction nucleotides: 8. The germline V gene encodes CDR1 MGHRA and CDR2 YSYEKL. This CDR3 reads CASSQAVAGQGYEQYF. Written as DNA, the CDR3 is TGCGCCAGCAGCCAAGCAGTGGCGGGACAGGGATACGAGCAGTACTTC.

The rearrangement joins TRBV5-1 to TRBJ1-2; TRBD1 aligns across 9 bases. J lost 6 bases, V lost 3 bases, and 12 bases had no gene match. The CDR3 contains 16 residues. Germline CDR1 is SGHRS and CDR2 is YFSETQ. In DNA form, the CDR3 reads TGCGCCAGCAGCTCATCATTGGGACAGGGCGCTCATGGCTACACCTTC. Amino acid sequence: CASSSSLGQGAHGYTF.

The CDR3 is CASSFTGSIDEYEKLFF. CDR3 bases: TGTGCCAGCAGCTTTACAGGGAGTATTGATGAATATGAAAAACTGTTTTTT. The rearrangement joins TRBV5-6 to TRBJ1-4; tentatively, D is TRBD1 (6 bases). This CDR3 contains 17 residues. CDR1 is SGHDT and CDR2 is YYEEEE in the germline V gene. V was clipped by 2 bases and J by 6 bases, with 20 bases between them.

The CDR3 nucleotides read TGCGCCAGCAGCATCGGACAGGGGCGAGGCGAGCAGTACTTC. Translated, it gives CASSIGQGRGEQYF. The V gene is TRBV5-1, the J gene TRBJ2-7; 9 bases line up with TRBD1. CDR1 is SGHRS, CDR2 YFSETQ, per germline. The V and J ends lost 4 bases and 6 bases, in that order; junction bases with no gene match: 8. The CDR3 sequence is 14 residues long. Full variable domain (remainder filled in from reference TRBV5-1 and TRBJ2-7): KAGVTQTPRYLIKTRGQQVTLSCSPISGHRSVSWYQQTPGQGLQFLFEYFSETQRNKGNFPGRFSGRQFSNSRSEMNVSTLELGDSALYLCASSIGQGRGEQYFGPGTRLTVT.

This chain uses TRBV30 with TRBJ2-1, with TRBD2 as a possible D gene (5 bases). The ends were cut back, 0 bases at V and 2 bases at J, with 14 bases in the middle. The CDR3 contains 16 residues. The germline gives CDR1 GTSNPN, CDR2 SVGIG (reference sequence). CDR3 bases: TGTGCCTGGAGTGTGAAGCGGTCCCGAACCTACAATGAGCAGTTCTTC. It yields the protein CAWSVKRSRTYNEQFF.

The rearrangement links TRBV29-1 to TRBJ2-7; the match to TRBD1 covers 8 bases. The CDR3 has 11 residues. The V segment lost 6 bases and the J segment 5 bases; nucleotides outside the gene matches: 3. Germline CDR1 SQVTM, CDR2 ANQGSEA. The CDR3 loop reads CSVMTGDEQYF. Here the CDR3 DNA reads TGCAGCGTCATGACAGGGGACGAGCAGTACTTC.

The chain is built from TRBV5-4 and TRBJ2-7; 10 nucleotides match TRBD2. The V segment lost 4 bases and the J segment 2 bases; nucleotides outside the gene matches: 6. The CDR3 length is 15 residues. Germline values: CDR1 SGHNT, CDR2 YYREEE (reference sequence). The CDR3 DNA is TGTGCCAGCAGCCCTTCTAGCGGGGGCCCCTACGAGCAGTACTTC. Translated: CASSPSSGGPYEQYF.

The chain joins TRBV18 to TRBJ1-1; D is perhaps TRBD1 (6 bases). Germline CDR1 and CDR2: KGHSH and LQKENI. The germline V and J ends were trimmed by 2 bases and 0 bases, with 10 bases remaining between them. CDR3 length: 15 amino acids. For the CDR3, the DNA is TGTGCCAGCTCACCAAGTGCAGGGGTGAACACTGAAGCTTTCTTT. Its protein is CASSPSAGVNTEAFF.

This clone is a singleton in its sample. The chain links TRBV6-1 to TRBJ2-7; D is unclear. The CDR3 is made up of 13 amino acids. Trimming left V 2 bases short and J 2 bases short, with 7 bases between. Germline CDR1 MNHNS, CDR2 SASEGT. The CDR3 spells CASSELGTYEQYF. CDR3 in DNA: TGTGCCAGCAGTGAACTCGGTACCTACGAGCAGTACTTC.

This clone was observed a single time. The chain carries TRBV28 and TRBJ1-3, with TRBD1 identical over 10 bases. This CDR3 region has 16 residues. With V trimmed by 6 bases and J by 2 bases, 7 bases remained unmatched. Looked up from germline, CDR1 is MDHEN and CDR2 is SYDVKM. CDR3 sequence (DNA): TGTGCCAGCAGCCCAGGAGGGACAGGGGCTGGAAACACCATATATTTT. Encoded protein: CASSPGGTGAGNTIYF.

This chain uses TRBV28 with TRBJ1-5; 10 bases align to TRBD1. Trimming removed 5 bases from V and 7 bases from J; junction bases left unmatched: 5. The CDR3 loop spans 14 amino acids. Germline V gives CDR1 MDHEN, CDR2 SYDVKM. CDR3 DNA: TGTGCCAGCAGTGAGGGGACAGGGGTACAGCCCCAGCATTTT. Translating gives CASSEGTGVQPQHF.